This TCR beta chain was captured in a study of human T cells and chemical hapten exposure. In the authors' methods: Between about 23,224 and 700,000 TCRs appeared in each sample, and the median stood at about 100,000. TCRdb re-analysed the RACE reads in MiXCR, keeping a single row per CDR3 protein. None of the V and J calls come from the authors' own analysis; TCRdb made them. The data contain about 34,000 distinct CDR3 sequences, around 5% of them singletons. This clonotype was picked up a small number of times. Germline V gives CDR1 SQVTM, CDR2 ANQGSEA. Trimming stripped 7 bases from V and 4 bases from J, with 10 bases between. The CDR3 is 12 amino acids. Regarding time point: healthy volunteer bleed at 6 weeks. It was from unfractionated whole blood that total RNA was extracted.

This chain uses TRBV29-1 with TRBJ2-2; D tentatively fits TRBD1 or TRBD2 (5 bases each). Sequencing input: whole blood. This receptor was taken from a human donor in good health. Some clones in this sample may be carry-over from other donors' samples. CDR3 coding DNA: TGCAGCGGAGGGGACCTCACCGGGGAGCTGTTTTTT. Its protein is CSGGDLTGELFF.